The clone carrying this T cell receptor beta chain has ten or more counts. This sample is drawn from a study of T-cell reconstitution after alpha-beta-depleted transplantation in children. Trimming left V 3 bases short and J 4 bases short, with 8 bases between. Germline loops: CDR1 SGHRS, CDR2 YFSETQ. The CDR3 sequence is 13 residues long. TCRbeta library construction was performed incorporating unique molecular identifiers. TCRdb redid the calling of the PCR reads with MiXCR, one entry per CDR3 protein. The table shows approximately 270,000 distinct CDR3 sequences, with approximately 9.8% occurring only once.

V and J are TRBV5-1 and TRBJ2-1; D remains ambiguous. The receptor comes from a human donor who donated a stem cell graft to a child with SCID. The sequenced sample was PBMCs from the stem cell graft donor, obtained from the stem cell graft. As DNA, the CDR3 is TGCGCCAGCAGCTGGAACACATACAATGAGCAGTTCTTC. As protein: CASSWNTYNEQFF.